This T cell receptor beta chain came from a study of human T cells and chemical hapten exposure. This clonotype has only a few counts. Its target is not known. Study-level points and caveats: With regard to DPC sensitization, TCRs above 1 in 1000 frequency did not change. Donors in the study had alopecia, meaning their immune response may differ from healthy people's.

Sample time point: patch test 1, 2 weeks after DPC sensitization. This sample's treatment: therapeutic diphenylcyclopropenone sensitization with weekly scalp DPC. Every donor had alopecia and was 18 to 70 years old; all were suitable for DPC. The germline gives CDR1 SGHNT, CDR2 YYREEE (reference sequence). V was cut by 2 bases and J by 4 bases, with 11 bases left in between. The CDR3 totals 14 residues. TCRdb processed the RACE reads anew with MiXCR; each CDR3 protein has one entry. The sample holds just under 350,000 distinct CDR3 sequences, around 6.9% seen once. The V call is TRBV5-4, the J call TRBJ2-3; no clear D. This TCR derives from a woman younger than 30 with alopecia areata. Some clones in this sample may be carry-over from other donors' samples. The sequencing used whole blood, collected in connection with sensitization to the hapten diphenylcyclopropenone (DPC). DNA of the CDR3: TGTGCCAGCAGCTTAGGCTTTGTCGCAGATACGCAGTATTTT. This codes for CASSLGFVADTQYF.